The rows below give T cell receptor beta chains drawn from one sample of a study of T cells in Graves' hyperthyroidism and ophthalmopathy. TCRdb re-called the multiplex PCR reads through MiXCR, storing one row per CDR3 protein. The sample records nearly 750,000 distinct CDR3 sequences, 35% being singletons. Material: blood. The receptor set was obtained from a woman between 40 and 50 years old with Graves' hyperthyroidism. The CDR3 runs from the conserved cysteine through the conserved F or W. The D gene is left open where the match is weak. Rows give clone size only sometimes, using once, few, many, or a class for an expanded clone.

. TRBJ2-5 TRBD1 TRBV7-3 TGTGCCAGCAGCTCAAGAGGGACAGCCCAAGAGACCCAGTACTTC CASSSRGTAQETQYF
many TRBJ2-2 . TRBV7-6 TGTGCCAGCAGCTTAGCGGGGGACGGACGGAACACCGGGGAGCTGTTTTTT CASSLAGDGRNTGELFF
few TRBJ1-4 . TRBV12-3/TRBV12-4 TGTGCCAGCAGTTTAGCGTCTGCAGACCCTAATGAAAAACTGTTTTTT CASSLASADPNEKLFF
. TRBJ2-4 TRBD1 TRBV7-8 TGTGCCAGCAGCTCCACAGGGGGCGCAGCCAAAAACATTCAGTACTTC CASSSTGGAAKNIQYF
. TRBJ2-2 . TRBV7-2 TGTGCCAGCAGCCTATTGGGACACATGAACACCGGGGAGCTGTTTTTT CASSLLGHMNTGELFF
. TRBJ1-1 . TRBV10-3 TGTGCCATCGGTGAGTCGACAGTGGGGGCCAGGAACACTGAAGCTTTCTTT CAIGESTVGARNTEAFF
. TRBJ2-7 TRBD1 TRBV6-2/TRBV6-3 TGTGCCAGCACCGACAGGGACCGCGAGCAGTACTTC CASTDRDREQYF
many TRBJ1-2 . TRBV4-1 TGCGCCAGCAGCCAAATTAACTATGGCTACACCTTC CASSQINYGYTF
. TRBJ2-5 . TRBV7-2 TGTGCCAGCAGCAACGGCAGGGACACCGGGGAGACCCAGTACTTC CASSNGRDTGETQYF
few TRBJ1-1 . TRBV6-6 TGTGCCAGCAGTTACTCGAGCCAGGGGCGCACTGAAGCTTTCTTT CASSYSSQGRTEAFF
few TRBJ2-7 . TRBV4-1 TGCGCCAGCAGCCTCACGCCGGGGGATGCCTACGAGCAGTACTTC CASSLTPGDAYEQYF
few TRBJ1-4 TRBD1 TRBV12-3/TRBV12-4 TGTGCCAGCAGTCCTCGGACAGGGGGCTTAGGAAAACTGTTTTTT CASSPRTGGLGKLFF
many TRBJ1-1 TRBD1 TRBV19 TGTGCCAGTACACCGGGACAGATGAACACTGAAGCTTTCTTT CASTPGQMNTEAFF
. TRBJ1-1 . TRBV6-6 TGTGCCAGCAGTTACCCGGGAAACGAAGCTTTCTTT CASSYPGNEAFF
few TRBJ1-5 TRBD1 TRBV12-3/TRBV12-4 TGTGCCAGCAGTTCCGAGGACAGGGAGGGTCAGCCCCAGCATTTT CASSSEDREGQPQHF
. TRBJ2-7 TRBD1 TRBV25-1 TGTGCCAGCTTCCGAGAAGGGGGCTGGGACGAGCAGTACTTC CASFREGGWDEQYF
few TRBJ1-2 TRBD1 TRBV9 TGTGCCAGCAGCTCCGGGACAGAGTCGGGCTACACCTTC CASSSGTESGYTF
. TRBJ2-1 . TRBV18 TGTGCCAGCTCACCGGGGTCCAGGGATGAGCAGTTCTTC CASSPGSRDEQFF
. TRBJ1-5 . TRBV24-1 TGTGCCACCAGTGATTTGACCGGGACACCTAATCAGCCCCAGCATTTT CATSDLTGTPNQPQHF
. TRBJ2-3 TRBD1 TRBV10-3 TGTGCCATCACTCTAGGCAGGGGGCAAGCAGATACGCAGTATTTT CAITLGRGQADTQYF
many TRBJ2-2 . TRBV2 TGTGCCAGCAGTGAACTCACAGGGAAGAACACCGGGGAGCTGTTTTTT CASSELTGKNTGELFF
many TRBJ2-7 TRBD1 TRBV29-1 TGCAGCGTTACCGGGACAGGTGCCACTTTAAACTCCTACGAGCAGTACTTC CSVTGTGATLNSYEQYF
. TRBJ2-5 TRBD1 TRBV5-1 TGCGCCAGCAGCCAGGACAGGCCCCTTGAGACCCAGTACTTC CASSQDRPLETQYF
many TRBJ1-1 . TRBV20-1 TGCAGTGCTAGCGATATATGGGGCACTGAAGCTTTCTTT CSASDIWGTEAFF
many TRBJ1-1 . TRBV6-6 TGTGCCAGCAGTTACTCGATATTTGGCGGCATGAACACTGAAGCTTTCTTT CASSYSIFGGMNTEAFF
. TRBJ2-7 . TRBV29-1 TGCAGCTTTGGGGCCGCTGCCGAGCAGTACTTC CSFGAAAEQYF
many TRBJ2-5 TRBD2 TRBV20-1 TGCAGTGCCCTGACCCCTAGCGGGTTGGGGTACTTC CSALTPSGLGYF
. TRBJ1-1 . TRBV12-3/TRBV12-4 TGTGCCAGCAGCCCAGGCACGGGAGCTTTCTTT CASSPGTGAFF
few TRBJ1-1 . TRBV6-2/TRBV6-3 TGTGCCAGCACGCCCGGTTTCGCTGAAGCTTTCTTT CASTPGFAEAFF
few TRBJ2-7 TRBD2 TRBV12-3/TRBV12-4 TGTGCCAGCAGTTACGGACTAGCGGGCCACGAGCAGTACTTC CASSYGLAGHEQYF
many TRBJ2-7 . TRBV7-6 TGTGCCAGCAGCATGGGCCCCCGATACGAGCAGTACTTC CASSMGPRYEQYF
. TRBJ2-3 TRBD2 TRBV14 TGTGCCAGCAGCCAAGCGCTAGCGGGGGGAAATACGCAGTATTTT CASSQALAGGNTQYF
. TRBJ1-1 . TRBV30 TGTGCCCTTCAGCGGGCGGAAGCTTTCTTT CALQRAEAFF
few TRBJ1-1 TRBD1 TRBV2 TGTGCCAGCAGTGAAGCGCGGACAGGGGGCACTGAAGCTTTCTTT CASSEARTGGTEAFF
many TRBJ1-5 . TRBV12-3/TRBV12-4 TGTGCCAGCACCACGGGGGGGAGCAATCAGCCCCAGCATTTT CASTTGGSNQPQHF
. TRBJ1-2 . TRBV25-1 TGTGCCAGCAGTTTATGGCGGCAGGGGAATGATGGCTACACCTTC CASSLWRQGNDGYTF
many TRBJ2-7 . TRBV12-3/TRBV12-4 TGTGCCAGCAGTCCCGACAGTACCTATGTCGAGCAGTACTTC CASSPDSTYVEQYF
. TRBJ1-4 TRBD1 TRBV5-1 TGCGCCAGCAGCACCGGGACAGTAAATGAAAAACTGTTTTTT CASSTGTVNEKLFF
many TRBJ1-6 . TRBV5-1 TGCGCCAGCAGCTTGGACGCGTTGGGTTCTCGTTCACCCCTCCACTTT CASSLDALGSRSPLHF
many TRBJ2-7 . TRBV15 TGTGCCACCAGCAGAGATAGGCAGAGCTCCTACGAGCAGTACTTC CATSRDRQSSYEQYF
. TRBJ1-1 . TRBV7-2 TGTGCCAGCTCTCCGGGGGCAGGGGTGAACACTGAAGCTTTCTTT CASSPGAGVNTEAFF
. TRBJ1-1 . TRBV12-3/TRBV12-4 TGTGCCAGCGGTTTAACAGCGACAGCGAACACTGAAGCTTTCTTT CASGLTATANTEAFF
. TRBJ2-2 TRBD2 TRBV19 TGTGCCAGCAGAGGGGGACTAGCGGGAGTACGAACCGGGGAGCTGTTTTTT CASRGGLAGVRTGELFF
few TRBJ1-1 . TRBV6-6 TGTGCCAGCAGTTACAGGCGCCAGGGGACTGAAGCTTTCTTT CASSYRRQGTEAFF
many TRBJ1-2 . TRBV6-6 TGTGCCAGCAGGATTCTGGACGGACCGTATGGCTACACCTTC CASRILDGPYGYTF
. TRBJ1-4 TRBD1 TRBV7-9 TGTGCCAGCAGCTTAGTGTGGACAGGGGGCCAGGATGAAAAACTGTTTTTT CASSLVWTGGQDEKLFF
few TRBJ1-1 . TRBV7-3 TGTGCCAGCAGCTTAAAGATTGGGGAGAACACTGAAGCTTTCTTT CASSLKIGENTEAFF
many TRBJ1-5 . TRBV12-3/TRBV12-4 TGTGCCAGCAGTTTCGCGTCTGTCACGCAGCCCCAGCATTTT CASSFASVTQPQHF
few TRBJ1-2 TRBD1 TRBV5-1 TGCGCCAGCAGCGACCGACAGGGGCCGCGGGATGGCTACACCTTC CASSDRQGPRDGYTF
. TRBJ2-7 TRBD2 TRBV10-3 TGTGCCAGCAGTTCGGATCGAGGGACTAGCTACGAGCAGTACTTC CASSSDRGTSYEQYF
few TRBJ1-5 . TRBV7-8 TGTGCCAGCAGCTTAGTCCCAGAACAGGGCAATCAGCCCCAGCATTTT CASSLVPEQGNQPQHF